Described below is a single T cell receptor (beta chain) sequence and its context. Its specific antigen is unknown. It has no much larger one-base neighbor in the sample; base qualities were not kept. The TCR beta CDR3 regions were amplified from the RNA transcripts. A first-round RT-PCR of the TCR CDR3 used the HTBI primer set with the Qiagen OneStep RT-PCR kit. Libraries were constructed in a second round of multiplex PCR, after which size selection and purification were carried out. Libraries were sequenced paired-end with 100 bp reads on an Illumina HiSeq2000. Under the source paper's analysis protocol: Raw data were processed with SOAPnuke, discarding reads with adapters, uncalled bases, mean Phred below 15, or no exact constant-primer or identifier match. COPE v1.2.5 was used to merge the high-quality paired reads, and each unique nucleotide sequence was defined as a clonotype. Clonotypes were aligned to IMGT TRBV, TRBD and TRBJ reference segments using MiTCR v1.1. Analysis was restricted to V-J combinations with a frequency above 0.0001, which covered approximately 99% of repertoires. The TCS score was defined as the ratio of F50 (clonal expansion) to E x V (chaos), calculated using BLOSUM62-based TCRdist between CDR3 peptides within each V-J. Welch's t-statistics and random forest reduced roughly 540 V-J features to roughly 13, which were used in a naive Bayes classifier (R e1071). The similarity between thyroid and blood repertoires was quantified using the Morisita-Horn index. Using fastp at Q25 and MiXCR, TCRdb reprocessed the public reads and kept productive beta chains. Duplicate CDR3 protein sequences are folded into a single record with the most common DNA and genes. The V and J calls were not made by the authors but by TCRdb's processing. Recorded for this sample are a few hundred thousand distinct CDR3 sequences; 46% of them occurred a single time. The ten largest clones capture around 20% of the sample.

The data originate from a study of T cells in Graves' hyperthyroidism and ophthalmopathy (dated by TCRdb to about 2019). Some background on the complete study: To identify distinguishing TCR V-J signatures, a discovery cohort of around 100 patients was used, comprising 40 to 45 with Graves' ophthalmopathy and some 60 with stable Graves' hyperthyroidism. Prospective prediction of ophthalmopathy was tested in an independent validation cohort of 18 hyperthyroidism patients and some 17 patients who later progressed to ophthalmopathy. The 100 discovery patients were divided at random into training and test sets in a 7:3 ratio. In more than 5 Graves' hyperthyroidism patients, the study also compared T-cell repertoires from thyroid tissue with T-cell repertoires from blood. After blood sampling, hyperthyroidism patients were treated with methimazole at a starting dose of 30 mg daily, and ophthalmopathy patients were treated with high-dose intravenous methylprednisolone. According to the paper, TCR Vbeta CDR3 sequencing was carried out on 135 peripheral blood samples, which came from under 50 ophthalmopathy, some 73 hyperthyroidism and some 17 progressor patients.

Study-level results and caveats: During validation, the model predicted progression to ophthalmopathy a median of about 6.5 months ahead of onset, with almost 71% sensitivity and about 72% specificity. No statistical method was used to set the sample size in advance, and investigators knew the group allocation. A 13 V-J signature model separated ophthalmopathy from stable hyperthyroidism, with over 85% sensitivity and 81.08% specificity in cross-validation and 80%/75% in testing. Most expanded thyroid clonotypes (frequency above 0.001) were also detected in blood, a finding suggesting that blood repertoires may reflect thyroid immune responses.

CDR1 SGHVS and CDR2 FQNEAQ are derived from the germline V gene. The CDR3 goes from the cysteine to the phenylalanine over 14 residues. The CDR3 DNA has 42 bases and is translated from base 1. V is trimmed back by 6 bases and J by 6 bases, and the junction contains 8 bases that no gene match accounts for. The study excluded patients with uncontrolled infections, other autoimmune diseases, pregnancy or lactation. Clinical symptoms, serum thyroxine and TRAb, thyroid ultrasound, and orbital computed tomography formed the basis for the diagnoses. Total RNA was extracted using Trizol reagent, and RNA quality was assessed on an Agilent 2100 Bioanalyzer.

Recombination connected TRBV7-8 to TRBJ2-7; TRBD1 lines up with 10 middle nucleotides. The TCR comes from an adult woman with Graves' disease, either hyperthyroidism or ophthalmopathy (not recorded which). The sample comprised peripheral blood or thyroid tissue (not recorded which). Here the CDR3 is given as CASRSGTGAREQYF. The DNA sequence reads TGTGCCAGCAGGTCTGGGACAGGGGCGCGCGAGCAGTACTTC. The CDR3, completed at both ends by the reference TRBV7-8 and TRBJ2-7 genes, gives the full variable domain GAGVSQSPRYKVAKRGQDVALRCDPISGHVSLFWYQQALGQGPEFLTYFQNEAQLDKSGLPSDRFFAERPEGSVSTLKIQRTQQEDSAVYLCASRSGTGAREQYFGPGTRLTVT.